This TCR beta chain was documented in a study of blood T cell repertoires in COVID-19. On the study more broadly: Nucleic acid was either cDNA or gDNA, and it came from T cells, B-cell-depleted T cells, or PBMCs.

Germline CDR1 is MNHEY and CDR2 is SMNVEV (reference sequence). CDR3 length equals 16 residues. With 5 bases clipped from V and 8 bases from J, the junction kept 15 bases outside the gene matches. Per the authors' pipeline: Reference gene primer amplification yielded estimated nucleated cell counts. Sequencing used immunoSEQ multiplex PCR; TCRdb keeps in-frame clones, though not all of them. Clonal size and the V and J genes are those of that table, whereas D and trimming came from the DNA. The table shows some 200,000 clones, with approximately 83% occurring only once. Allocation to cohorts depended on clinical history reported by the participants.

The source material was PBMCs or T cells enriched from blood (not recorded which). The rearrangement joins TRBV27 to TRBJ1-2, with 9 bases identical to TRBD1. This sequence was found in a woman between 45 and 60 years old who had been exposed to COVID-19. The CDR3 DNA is TGTGCCAGCAGTCGCTCGACAGGGGGAGGGTGGTCGGGCTACACCTTC. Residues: CASSRSTGGGWSGYTF.